This T cell receptor (beta chain) was found in a study of T cell repertoires in cytomegalovirus infection (dated by TCRdb to about 2019). Background on the whole study: Recently identified HLA-C-restricted CMV epitopes, whose presentation resists viral immunomodulation, were targeted by peptide stimulations together with well-studied HLA-B-restricted epitopes. Donor HLA type was relevant to the analysis, as public TCR beta signatures indicated carriage of CMV infection together with the matching HLA type. Overall study outcomes, separate from this receptor: The ex vivo response was dominated by HLA-C-restricted CMV-specific TCR beta clonotypes, and the single most frequent clonotype in two of eight donors was supplied by these HLA-C-restricted clonotypes. In both this cohort and an independent roughly 350-donor cohort, the cumulative frequency of public TCR beta family members distinguished carriers of CMV infection plus the relevant HLA type.

To note about this clonotype: The antigen it binds to is not known. Per-base quality was not reported, and no clone a single base away is much larger than it.

The label giving this sample's treatment or condition can be read as: in vitro stimulation with specific CMV peptide epitopes to enrich CMV-specific T cells. Sequencing was performed on an Illumina HiSeq 1500. The public reads were reprocessed in TCRdb via fastp at Q25 and MiXCR, keeping in-frame beta chains. Rows are combined by CDR3 protein, so each entry shows the most common genes and DNA. In this sample the table shows a few hundred thousand distinct CDR3 sequences, 35% to 50% of which occur a single time. The ten largest clones capture 48% of the sample. CDR1 is given as LGHNA and CDR2 as YSLEER, both from the germline V gene. There are 15 amino acids in the CDR3, from cysteine to phenylalanine inclusive. Only CDR3 DNA is held: 45 bases, read in frame from base 1. Trimming removed 6 bases from V and 9 bases from J; the gene matches leave 14 bases unexplained.

Sequencing was performed on cultured PBMCs, taken from culture after CMV antigen stimulation. The TCR was taken from a human donor in good health (CMV status not recorded). Some clones in this sample may be carry-over from other donors' samples. In this chain, TRBV4-3 is recombined with TRBJ2-1; 7 central bases correspond to TRBD2. At the DNA level, the sequence is TGCGCCAGCAGACCGGGTCTGGGGGGGGGGGGTGAGCAGTTCTTC. It specifies CASRPGLGGGGEQFF.